Described below is a single T cell receptor (beta chain) sequence and its context. The V gene lost 1 base and the J gene lost 4 bases, with 16 bases spanning the gap. Per the germline V gene, CDR1 is LGHNA and CDR2 is YNFKEQ. The length of the CDR3 is 16 residues. Profiling relied on immunoSEQ multiplex PCR, and the TCRdb table lists in-frame clones only, not all of them. Here the sample spans some 180,000 clones, 87% being singletons. These data originate in a study of T cell responses to AZD1222 COVID-19 vaccine. The V gene is TRBV4-2, the J gene TRBJ1-1; weak D call: TRBD1 (6 bases). Material: peripheral blood, obtained 28 days after the second AZD1222 dose. The clonotype comes from an adult who received the AZD1222 COVID-19 vaccine. CDR3 sequence reads: CASSQVGGGGLTEAFF. CDR3 in DNA: TGTGCCAGCAGCCAAGTCGGGGGCGGGGGGCTCACTGAAGCTTTCTTT.